What follows are 2 T cell receptor beta chains derived from one specimen sequenced in a study of cytomegalovirus exposure and HLA in healthy donors. The PCR employed 60 Vbeta primers together with 13 Jbeta primers. The method was immunoSEQ multiplex PCR; TCRdb's version includes in-frame clones alone and lacks a portion of them. The data contain 150,000 to 200,000 clones, about four fifths of them seen just once; the ten biggest clones take up approximately 1.6%. Sequenced material: PBMCs. These TCRs come from a man in his forties in good health and CMV-seropositive.

The DNA of the CDR3 is TGTGCCAGCAGTTTTGGTCCTGCGGGAGGAGCCTACGAGCAGTACTTC. Residues: CASSFGPAGGAYEQYF. V and J are TRBV27 and TRBJ2-7, with 8 bases matching TRBD2. The germline CDR1 and CDR2 sequences are MNHEY and SMNVEV (reference sequence). With V trimmed by 3 bases and J by 2 bases, 9 bases remained unmatched. CDR3 length: 16 residues.

The rearrangement uses TRBV5-1 and TRBJ2-7; D is unresolved. CDR1 is SGHRS, CDR2 YFSETQ, per germline. The CDR3 runs to 13 residues. Between the trimmed V and J ends, which lost 1 base and 0 bases, there was a span of 5 bases. DNA of the CDR3: TGCGCCAGCAGCTTGAGGAGCTCCTACGAGCAGTACTTC. Protein: CASSLRSSYEQYF.